The entry that follows covers one T cell receptor (beta chain) sequence. Its antigen is still unknown. No quality values exist for individual bases; no much larger clone is one base distant. This entry belongs to a study of Ad26.COV2.S vaccination and SARS-CoV-2 variants (dated by TCRdb to 2020 to 2023). Regarding the research as a whole: Donors in the vaccine arm were drawn from COV1001, a phase I-IIa trial of Ad26.COV2.S in healthy adults that was multicentre, randomized, double-blind and placebo-controlled. Investigators did not know the trial group allocation while performing experiments and assessing outcomes. A total of roughly 32 samples were included in the TCR-sequenced set, comprising roughly 19 Ad26.COV2.S vaccine recipients, 5 placebo recipients and 8 SARS-CoV-2 convalescent individuals. The specificity and breadth of SARS-CoV-2-reactive T cell receptors after Ad26.COV2.S vaccination were assessed by TCRbeta repertoire sequencing. Trial participants were randomized into five groups of five, in which low-dose or high-dose Ad26.COV2.S was given once or twice, or placebo was given on both occasions. Dosing of Ad26.COV2.S was intramuscular, at either 5x10^10 or 1x10^11 viral particles, delivered as one shot or as two shots spaced 56 days apart.

The study at large found these results: The study was not powered for comparison of responses between vaccine doses or regimens. Substantial breadth of spike-specific CD8+ and CD4+ T cell responses was reported after vaccination. Ad26.COV2.S recipients had higher spike-specific TCR breadth than placebo recipients (P = 0.0014). Vaccine and placebo recipients had similar non-spike TCR breadth, a finding consistent with the vaccine containing only spike. It was noted by the authors that total T cell responses may have been underestimated by the TCR breadth and depth analyses.

The immunoSEQ Assay was the method used to sequence TCRbeta CDR3 regions. After extraction, genomic DNA underwent amplification by bias-controlled multiplex PCR, followed by high-throughput sequencing. Regarding the original processing steps: To quantify the absolute abundance of each unique TCRbeta CDR3 region, sequences were collapsed and filtered. T cell fraction was estimated by normalization of TCRbeta template counts to usable DNA, with usable DNA being measured through amplification of reference genes present in all nucleated cells. Repertoire TCRs were annotated as SARS-CoV-2-specific by exact matching of V gene, CDR3 amino acid sequence and J gene to a known reactive TCR set. MIRA supplied the reference SARS-CoV-2 TCR set, which was filtered for enrichment in COVID-19-positive ImmuneCODE repertoires so that public or cross-reactive TCRs were removed. Drawing on the MIRA antigens, annotated TCRs were analysed further at the level of specific ORF or position within ORF. Breadth was defined as annotated unique rearrangements over total unique productive rearrangements; depth was the summed frequency of those rearrangements. TCR breadth was compared between groups using two-sided Wilcoxon rank-sum tests. TCRdb obtained this table from immuneACCESS and retained in-frame rearrangements with V and J assigned. These tables miss some clones; where compared with another copy, unresolved V genes account for less than half of the shortfall, and the remainder is unexplained. The V and J calls and clone size come from that table; D and trimming were worked out from the DNA. The sample table contains 350,000 to 450,000 clones; only one count was recorded for roughly four fifths of them. The top ten clones comprise about 7.1% of the sample.

CDR1 and CDR2 were assigned from the germline V gene (reference sequence) as LNHDA and SQIVND. The CDR3 goes from the cysteine to the phenylalanine over 13 residues. CDR3 DNA is the only sequence kept; it has 39 bases, read in frame from the first base. V loses 4 bases, J loses 6 bases, and the germline ends lie 7 bases apart. This sample's treatment or condition label indicates: about 20 received Ad26.COV2.S at low or high dose, single or two shots; a few received placebo; per-sample allocation not given. Repertoires of vaccine and placebo recipients were sequenced from samples taken on day 63 after the first injection. Between 29 July and 7 August 2020, Cohort 1b enrolled fewer than 30 adults aged 18-55 years at one site in Boston, USA. As a vaccine, Ad26.COV2.S was a replication-incompetent adenovirus type 26 vector that expressed a prefusion-stabilized SARS-CoV-2 spike protein derived from the original Wuhan strain.

The clonotype was recovered from a person between 18 and 59 years old who received the Ad26.COV2.S COVID-19 vaccine or a placebo. Here the chain combines TRBV19 and TRBJ1-6; 5 matching bases give a weak D call of TRBD1. The material sequenced was peripheral blood, taken in a trial of Ad26.COV2.S vaccine versus placebo. The CDR3 protein is CASSRDPNSPLHF. The sequenced DNA: TGTGCCAGTAGTAGGGACCCTAATTCACCCCTCCACTTT.